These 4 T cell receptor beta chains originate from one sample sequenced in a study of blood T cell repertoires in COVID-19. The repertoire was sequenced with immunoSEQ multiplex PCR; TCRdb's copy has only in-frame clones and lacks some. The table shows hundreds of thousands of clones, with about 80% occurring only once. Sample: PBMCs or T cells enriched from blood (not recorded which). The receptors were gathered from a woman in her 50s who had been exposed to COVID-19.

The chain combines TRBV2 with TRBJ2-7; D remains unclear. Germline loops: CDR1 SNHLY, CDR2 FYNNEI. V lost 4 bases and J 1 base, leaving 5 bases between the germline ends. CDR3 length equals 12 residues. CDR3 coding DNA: TGTGCCAGCAGTGGACAATCCTACGAGCAGTACTTC. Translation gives CASSGQSYEQYF.

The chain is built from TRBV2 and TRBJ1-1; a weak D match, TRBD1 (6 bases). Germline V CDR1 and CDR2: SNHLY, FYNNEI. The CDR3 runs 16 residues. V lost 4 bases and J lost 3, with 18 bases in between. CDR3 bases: TGTGCCAGCAGTGGGGAACAGGGTTATAGGGACACTGAAGCTTTCTTT. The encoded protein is CASSGEQGYRDTEAFF.

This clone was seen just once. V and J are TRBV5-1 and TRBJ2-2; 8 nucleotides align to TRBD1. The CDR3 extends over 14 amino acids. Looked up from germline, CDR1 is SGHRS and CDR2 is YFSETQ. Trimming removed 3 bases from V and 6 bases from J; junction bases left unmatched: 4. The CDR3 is CASSWDRLPGELFF. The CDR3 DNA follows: TGCGCCAGCAGCTGGGACAGGTTGCCCGGGGAGCTGTTTTTT.

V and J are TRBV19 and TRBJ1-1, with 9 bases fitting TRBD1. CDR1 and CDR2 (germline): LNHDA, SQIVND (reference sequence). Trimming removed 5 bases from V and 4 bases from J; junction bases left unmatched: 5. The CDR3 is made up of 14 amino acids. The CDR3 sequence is CASSPGQGGTEAFF. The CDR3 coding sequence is TGTGCCAGTAGTCCGGGACAGGGCGGCACTGAAGCTTTCTTT. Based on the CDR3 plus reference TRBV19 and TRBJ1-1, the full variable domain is DGGITQSPKYLFRKEGQNVTLSCEQNLNHDAMYWYRQDPGQGLRLIYYSQIVNDFQKGDIAEGYSVSREKKESFPLTVTSAQKNPTAFYLCASSPGQGGTEAFFGQGTRLTVV.